One T cell receptor (beta chain) is described in this entry. The antigen is unknown. Gene names denote mouse genes. The CDR3 is cut off 1 residue early in the read; its end comes from the germline J gene. These data belong to a study of tissue T cells after allogeneic stem cell transplantation. Time point denoted: mouse harvest day 7 after allogeneic transplant. The graft held 10^6 splenic CD5+ T cells and 10^7 T-cell-depleted bone marrow cells. Tissues came from B6→BALB/c major-mismatch GVHD mice at day 7 or 14. Germline values: CDR1 SGHSA, CDR2 FRNQAP. V gave up 3 bases and J gave up 0 bases, with 10 bases separating them. CDR3 length equals 15 residues. Study findings and constraints: Within patients, tissue anatomy strongly shaped TCR repertoire composition.

TCRbeta CDR3 was sequenced at survey depth with template counts. TCRdb keeps only in-frame clones here, not all; method: immunoSEQ multiplex PCR. The sample contains about 8,700 clones, roughly two fifths of which appear only once. This chain connects TRBV16 to TRBJ2-4; the D gene is possibly TRBD1 (6 bases). Sequencing was performed on skin. The receptor's source is a female BALB/c mouse given C57BL/6 T cells with graft-versus-host disease after an allogeneic hematopoietic cell transplant. The CDR3 reads CASSLVRGSQNTLYF. The part of the CDR3 DNA that was read is TGTGCAAGCAGCTTGGTGAGGGGGAGTCAAAACACCTTGTAC.